The 10 T cell receptor beta chains listed next were all sequenced from one sample in a study of blood T cells in healthy people across ages. Primed by a sample-barcoded 5' primer and a J-beta primer mix, a second PCR proceeded for 7 to 11 cycles. TCRdb independently ran MiXCR on the 5' RACE reads; one entry per CDR3 protein. The repertoire consists of 780,000 or so distinct CDR3 sequences, with just over 55% occurring once and the leading ten covering about 26%. The specimen sequenced was blood. These TCRs come from a man between 40 and 49 years old in good health.

As concerns this clonotype: Relative to the germline gene, one junction end is altered; a read error may explain this. This chain connects TRBV14 to TRBJ1-1; TRBD1 matches at 7 bases. The CDR3 covers 16 residues. Germline-derived CDR1 and CDR2 are SGHDN and FVKESK. CDR3 in DNA: TGTGCCAGCAGCCAGGGTCCGGGACAGATGAACGCTGAAGCTTTCTTT. Translation gives CASSQGPGQMNAEAFF.

A remark on this clonotype: A read error may produce the germline difference seen at one junction end. The rearrangement uses TRBV5-1 and TRBJ2-3; TRBD2 matches at 10 bases. The CDR3 contains 15 residues. Germline V CDR1 and CDR2: SGHRS, YFSETQ. The CDR3 DNA is TGCGCCAGCAGCATCGGACTAGCGGACACAGGTACGCAGTATTTT. Translating it yields CASSIGLADTGTQYF.

The chain couples TRBV15 to TRBJ2-7; no clear D. The CDR3 is 13 amino acids. Germline-derived CDR1 and CDR2 are LNHNV and YYDKDF (reference sequence). Deletions cut 1 base from V and 6 bases from J, with 10 bases between. The CDR3: CATSRAGAVEQYF. CDR3 bases: TGTGCCACCAGCAGAGCGGGCGCGGTCGAGCAGTACTTC.

The chain uses TRBV7-2 and TRBJ2-5; 7 bases line up with TRBD1. Trimming took 8 bases from V and 11 from J; bases not matched to a gene: 17. The germline gives CDR1 SGHTA, CDR2 FQGNSA. The CDR3 sequence is 14 residues long. CDR3 in amino acids: CASQIPDRYNEQYF. In nucleotides, the CDR3 is TGTGCCAGCCAAATTCCGGACAGGTACAATGAGCAGTACTTC.

This chain connects TRBV14 to TRBJ2-7; D call uncertain. V shed 2 bases and J shed 4 bases, with 6 bases lying between them. CDR1 SGHDN and CDR2 FVKESK come from the germline V gene. The CDR3 sequence is 12 residues long. Here the CDR3 reads CASSQSFYEQYF. In DNA form, the CDR3 reads TGTGCCAGCAGCCAATCGTTTTACGAGCAGTACTTC.

The chain uses TRBV5-1 and TRBJ2-3; unclear D gene. V shed 0 bases and J shed 0 bases, with 8 bases lying between them. In germline, CDR1 is SGHRS, CDR2 YFSETQ. The CDR3 contains 15 residues. CDR3: CASSLAKTSTDTQYF. The DNA for the CDR3 is TGCGCCAGCAGCTTGGCCAAAACTAGCACAGATACGCAGTATTTT. The whole variable domain, filled in from reference TRBV5-1 and TRBJ2-3, reads KAGVTQTPRYLIKTRGQQVTLSCSPISGHRSVSWYQQTPGQGLQFLFEYFSETQRNKGNFPGRFSGRQFSNSRSEMNVSTLELGDSALYLCASSLAKTSTDTQYFGPGTRLTVL.

The gene calls are TRBV12-3 or TRBV12-4 and TRBJ2-3; perhaps TRBD2 as D (5 bases). The CDR3 sequence is 17 residues long. The ends were cut back, 7 bases at V and 0 bases at J, with 20 bases in the middle. CDR3 nucleotide sequence: TGTGCCAGCACCACAACCCTGGTCGGACTTAGCACAGATACGCAGTATTTT. Amino acids: CASTTTLVGLSTDTQYF.

Regarding this clonotype: A much larger clone differs from this one at a single base, so this may be a read error. This CDR3 reads CASSTGTGAYNEQFF. Here the CDR3 DNA reads TGTGCCAGCAGCACCGGGACAGGGGCCTACAATGAGCAGTTCTTC. The J gene is TRBJ2-1, the V gene TRBV11-2; 10 nucleotides line up with TRBD1. Trimming removed 5 bases from V and 2 bases from J; junction bases left unmatched: 3. Germline V gene lookup returns CDR1 SGHAT and CDR2 FQNNGV. The CDR3 sequence is 15 residues long.

The V call is TRBV9, the J call TRBJ1-4; D is ambiguous. V was cut by 3 bases and J by 7 bases, with 10 bases left in between. CDR3 size: 13 residues. Germline CDR1 SGDLS, CDR2 YYNGEE. The CDR3 bases are TGTGCCAGCAGCGGGGAGGACCGTGAAAAACTGTTTTTT. It yields the protein CASSGEDREKLFF.

V gene TRBV7-2 combines with J gene TRBJ1-2, with D maybe TRBD1 (5 bases). The V end lost 0 bases, the J end lost 2 bases, and 10 bases lay between the germline ends. The CDR3 spans 15 residues. Germline V gives CDR1 SGHTA, CDR2 FQGNSA. Here the CDR3 DNA reads TGTGCCAGCAGCTTAGCCGCGGGGGACAACTATGGCTACACCTTC. Encoded protein: CASSLAAGDNYGYTF. Looking up the rest from reference TRBV7-2 and TRBJ1-2 gives the full variable domain: GAGVSQSPSNKVTEKGKDVELRCDPISGHTALYWYRQSLGQGLEFLIYFQGNSAPDKSGLPSDRFSAERTGGSVSTLTIQRTQQEDSAVYLCASSLAAGDNYGYTFGSGTRLTVV.